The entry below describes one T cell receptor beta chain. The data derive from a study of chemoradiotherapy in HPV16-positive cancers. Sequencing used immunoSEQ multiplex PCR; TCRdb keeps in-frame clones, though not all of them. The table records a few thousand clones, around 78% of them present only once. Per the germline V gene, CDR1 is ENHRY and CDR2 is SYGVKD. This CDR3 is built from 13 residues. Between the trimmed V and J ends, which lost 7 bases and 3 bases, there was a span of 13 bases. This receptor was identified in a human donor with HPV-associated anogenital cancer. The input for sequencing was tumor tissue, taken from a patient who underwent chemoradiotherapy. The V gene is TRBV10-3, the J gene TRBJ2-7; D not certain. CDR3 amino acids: CAITPGAGYEQYF. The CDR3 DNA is TGTGCCATCACCCCCGGAGCAGGCTACGAGCAGTACTTC.